This TCR beta chain was sequenced for a study of technical replicates of blood from several donors. Profiled with immunoSEQ multiplex PCR; TCRdb holds only in-frame clones, not every one. The sample includes about 15,000 clones, approximately 80% seen only once; the top ten take about 12%. Germline CDR1 is LNHDA and CDR2 is SQIVND (reference sequence). The CDR3 contains 15 residues. Trimming at V came to 6 bases and at J to 3 bases, leaving 7 bases not matched to a gene. The chain employs TRBV19 and TRBJ2-1, with TRBD2 matching over 8 bases. The source of this sequence is a human donor in good health. Sequencing was done on a sample of PBMCs. The CDR3 DNA is TGTGCCAGTAGACGAGCGGGAGTAAACTACAATGAGCAGTTCTTC. Amino acids: CASRRAGVNYNEQFF.